Detailed here is one TCR beta chain. Germline V gene lookup returns CDR1 LNHDA and CDR2 SQIVND (reference sequence). This CDR3 spans 13 amino acids. V lost 5 bases and J lost 7; bases outside the gene matches: 4. This sample is drawn from a study of blood T cell repertoires in COVID-19. In the original workflow: Reference gene primer amplification gave nucleated cell count estimates. Some clones are missing from TCRdb's copy, which holds only in-frame ones; the method was immunoSEQ multiplex PCR. The V and J calls and clone size are taken from that table; D and trimming were inferred from the DNA. The table records a few hundred thousand clones, 80% to 85% of them present only once. Enrolled through a virtual design, the participants were between 18 and 89 years of age and came from fewer than 30 US areas. Cohort allocation depended upon clinical history that participants reported. Two negative PCRs, clearance, or symptom resolution had been documented for recovered Cohort 3 donors.

The sequence came from a man aged 45-65 years who had recovered from COVID-19. The rearrangement links TRBV19 to TRBJ2-1; TRBD1 matches at 8 bases. Sequencing was carried out using PBMCs or T cells enriched from blood (not recorded which). The CDR3 nucleotides are TGTGCCAGTAGTGGGCAGGGGGCGAATGAGCAGTTCTTC. Translation gives CASSGQGANEQFF. Variable domain in full (rest from reference TRBV19 and TRBJ2-1): DGGITQSPKYLFRKEGQNVTLSCEQNLNHDAMYWYRQDPGQGLRLIYYSQIVNDFQKGDIAEGYSVSREKKESFPLTVTSAQKNPTAFYLCASSGQGANEQFFGPGTRLTVL.